The TCR beta chain described here comes from a study of PD-L1 blockade in urothelial cancer (dated by TCRdb to 2017 to 2019). With regard to the full study: Every patient began therapy around 2014 and was given atezolizumab 1,200 mg intravenously every 3 weeks. About 10 patients achieved durable clinical benefit and approximately 20 did not. Blood samples were analyzed at two time points: 3 weeks after treatment start (second dose) and 6 weeks after treatment start. Whole exome sequencing and RNA sequencing of pretreatment tumors were performed alongside TCR sequencing in the same patients. Patients had an ECOG performance status of 0 or 1 and had received between 0 and 3 prior chemotherapy regimens. Pretreatment blood TCR-seq was available for about 30 patients, at least one posttreatment blood collection was obtained for some 25 patients, and tumor TCR-seq was available for some 25 patients. Durable clinical benefit was defined as progression-free survival longer than 6 months, and TCR features were also tested against progression-free and overall survival. Somatic, immune and clinical correlates of response to PD-L1 blockade with atezolizumab in urothelial cancer were the focus of an exploratory multi-omic analysis. Pretreatment tumor samples and matched peripheral blood, collected serially before and after atezolizumab treatment, underwent TCR sequencing. Twenty-five of 29 patients were males with bladder-origin urothelial cancer, and 18 of 29 reported a prior smoking history. A median of about 140,000 T cells and some 84,000 unique TCRs was obtained from blood samples, and a median clonality of around 0.08 was observed.

Summary of the overall study and its limitations: Because the sample size was small (n ≈ 27) and many exploratory analyses were performed, the results are intended to be hypothesis-generating. Among patients with durable benefit, tumor-associated TCR clones showed greater expansion in peripheral blood 3 weeks after treatment started (n ≈ 24, p = 0.022). Improved progression-free and overall survival was found to be associated with pretreatment peripheral blood TCR clonality below the median.

Synthetic TCR analog templates were spiked into each PCR so that absolute template abundance could be estimated from read counts. The immunoSEQ assay was used to amplify TCRbeta CDR3 regions from genomic DNA with bias-controlled V and J gene primers. Sequencing of rearranged TCRbeta segments was done at approximately 20X coverage. The study's processing was this. Clustering was used to correct sequencing errors, and CDR3s were annotated against IMGT so that V, D and J genes could be assigned. Downstream analyses used only productive TCRbeta rearrangements and left out out-of-frame or stop-codon sequences. To compute clonality, Shannon entropy was normalized by the log of the number of unique productive sequences and then subtracted from one. Clones differing between time points or between blood and tumor were identified using Fisher's exact test with Benjamini-Hochberg correction, with an adjusted p below 0.01 applied as the threshold. Sourced from immuneACCESS, this table was stored by TCRdb with only in-frame sequences that have V and J called. A share of the clones is absent; for the studies checked, an unresolved V gene accounts for under half, and the remainder has no known explanation. From that table come the V and J calls and clone size; the DNA was used to work out D and trimming. This sample lists some 30,000 clones; approximately 81% were detected once. Together, the top ten hold over 3% of the sample.

The time point label, as the study defines it: peripheral blood 6 weeks after treatment start. A total of 25 to 30 patients with locally advanced or metastatic urothelial carcinoma, treated at Memorial Sloan Kettering on a trial protocol, made up the cohort. Peripheral blood mononuclear cells were collected pretreatment and during treatment, with between 1 and 8 total time points per patient. The Qiagen DNeasy Blood extraction kit was used to purify genomic DNA from total PBMCs and tumor samples. Collected pretreatment and during treatment, PBMCs were isolated and stored as previously described. The CDR1 and CDR2 encoded by the germline V gene are SGHTA and FQGNSA. Ends trimmed: V by 4 bases, J by 8 bases; bases unmatched to a gene: 16. From the cysteine up to the phenylalanine, the CDR3 has a length of 17 residues. The CDR3 DNA has 51 bases and is translated from base 1. As regards this clone: What this receptor recognizes is not known. No quality values exist for individual bases; no much larger clone is one base distant.

The TCR sequence derives from a man aged 70-80 years with urothelial cancer. Sample: PBMCs, taken around atezolizumab (anti-PD-L1) treatment. The receptor chain draws on TRBV7-2 and TRBJ2-3; 9 of the junction bases match TRBD2. This receptor has the CDR3 CASSSKRGAHAMSTQYF. The nucleotide sequence reads as follows: TGTGCCAGCAGCTCCAAGCGGGGGGCCCATGCAATGAGTACGCAGTATTTT.